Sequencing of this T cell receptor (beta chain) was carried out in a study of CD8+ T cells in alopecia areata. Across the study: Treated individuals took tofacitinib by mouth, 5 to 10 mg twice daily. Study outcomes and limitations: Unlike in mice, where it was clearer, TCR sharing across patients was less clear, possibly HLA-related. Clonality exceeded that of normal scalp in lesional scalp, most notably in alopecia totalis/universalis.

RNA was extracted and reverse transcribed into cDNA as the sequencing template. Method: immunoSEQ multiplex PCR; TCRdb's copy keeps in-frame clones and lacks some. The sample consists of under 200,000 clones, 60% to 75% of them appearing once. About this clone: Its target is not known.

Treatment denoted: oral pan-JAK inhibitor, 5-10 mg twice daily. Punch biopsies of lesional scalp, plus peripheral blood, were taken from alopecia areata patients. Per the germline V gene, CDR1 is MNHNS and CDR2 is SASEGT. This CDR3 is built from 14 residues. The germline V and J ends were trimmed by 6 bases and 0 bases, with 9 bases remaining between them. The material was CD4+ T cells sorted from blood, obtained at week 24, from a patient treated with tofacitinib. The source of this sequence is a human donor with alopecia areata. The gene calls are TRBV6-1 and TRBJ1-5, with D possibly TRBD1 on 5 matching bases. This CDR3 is CASRLQDSNQPQHF. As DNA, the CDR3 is TGTGCCAGCAGACTACAGGATAGCAATCAGCCCCAGCATTTT.